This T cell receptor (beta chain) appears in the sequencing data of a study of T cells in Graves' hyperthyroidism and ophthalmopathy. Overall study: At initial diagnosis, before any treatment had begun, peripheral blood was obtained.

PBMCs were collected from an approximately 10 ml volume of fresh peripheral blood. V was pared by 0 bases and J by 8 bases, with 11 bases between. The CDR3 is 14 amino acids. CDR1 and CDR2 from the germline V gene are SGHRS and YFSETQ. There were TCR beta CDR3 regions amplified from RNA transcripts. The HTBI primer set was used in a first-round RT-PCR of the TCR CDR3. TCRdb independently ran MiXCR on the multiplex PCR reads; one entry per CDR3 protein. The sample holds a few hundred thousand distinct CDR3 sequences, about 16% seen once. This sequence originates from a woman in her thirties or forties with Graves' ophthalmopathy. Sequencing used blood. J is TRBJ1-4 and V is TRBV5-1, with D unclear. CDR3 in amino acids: CASSLGATAEKLFF. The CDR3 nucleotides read TGCGCCAGCAGCTTGGGCGCCACCGCCGAAAAACTGTTTTTT.